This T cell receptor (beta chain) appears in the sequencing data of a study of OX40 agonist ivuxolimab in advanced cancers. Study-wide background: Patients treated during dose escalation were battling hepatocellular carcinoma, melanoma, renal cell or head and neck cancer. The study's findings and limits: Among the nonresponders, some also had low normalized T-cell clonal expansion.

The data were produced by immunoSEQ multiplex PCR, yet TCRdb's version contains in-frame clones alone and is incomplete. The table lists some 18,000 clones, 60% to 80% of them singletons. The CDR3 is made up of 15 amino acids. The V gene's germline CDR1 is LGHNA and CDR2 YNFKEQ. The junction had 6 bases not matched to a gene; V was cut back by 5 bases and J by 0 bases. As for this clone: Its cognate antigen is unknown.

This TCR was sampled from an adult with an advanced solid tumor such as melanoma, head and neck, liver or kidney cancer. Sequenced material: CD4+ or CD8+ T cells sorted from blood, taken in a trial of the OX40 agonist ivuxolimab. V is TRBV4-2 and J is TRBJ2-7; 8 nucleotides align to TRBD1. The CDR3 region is CASSSVRGPSYEQYF. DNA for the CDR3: TGTGCCAGCAGCTCGGTCAGGGGGCCCTCCTACGAGCAGTACTTC.